The rows below give T cell receptor beta chains drawn from one sample of a study of cytomegalovirus exposure and HLA in healthy donors. Produced via immunoSEQ multiplex PCR; TCRdb's table is partial and in-frame only. The sample lists under 200,000 clones, approximately 84% occurring once. What was sequenced was PBMCs. Receptors originate from a woman aged 45 to 65 in good health and CMV-seropositive. Each CDR3 is given with its conserved first and last residue. The D gene is left open where the match is weak. Expanded clones are given a class, and other clones once, few, many or no size at all.

DNA: TGTGCCAGCAGCCCCCGACTAGCGGGGGCCTACAATGAGCAGTTCTTC
CDR3: CASSPRLAGAYNEQFF
size: NA
D: TRBD2
V: TRBV9
J: TRBJ2-1

DNA: TGTGCCAGCAGCCGCAGACAGGGGGCTCAAGATACGCAGTATTTT
CDR3: CASSRRQGAQDTQYF
size: NA
D: TRBD1
V: TRBV7-2
J: TRBJ2-3

DNA: TGTGCCAGTAGTATGGACTCTCAGGACCGTGAAGCTTTCTTT
CDR3: CASSMDSQDREAFF
size: NA
D: NA
V: TRBV19
J: TRBJ1-1

DNA: TGTGCCAGTAAGACTAGCGGGAGCAATGAGCAGTTCTTC
CDR3: CASKTSGSNEQFF
size: NA
D: TRBD2
V: TRBV19
J: TRBJ2-1

DNA: TGTGCCAGCAGCTTAGCGGCGGGTACGCCTGGAAACACCATATATTTT
CDR3: CASSLAAGTPGNTIYF
size: NA
D: NA
V: TRBV11-3
J: TRBJ1-3

DNA: TGTGCCAGCAGCTTGGACCCCAGGCCCAACACTGAAGCTTTCTTT
CDR3: CASSLDPRPNTEAFF
size: NA
D: NA
V: TRBV5-4
J: TRBJ1-1

DNA: TGTGCCAGCAGTTACCCGTCACAGGGGAGCACTGAAGCTTTCTTT
CDR3: CASSYPSQGSTEAFF
size: NA
D: TRBD1
V: TRBV6-5
J: TRBJ1-1

DNA: TGCGCCAGCACCCGACTAGCTACCTACAATGAGCAGTTCTTC
CDR3: CASTRLATYNEQFF
size: NA
D: TRBD2
V: TRBV4-1
J: TRBJ2-1

DNA: TGTGCCAGCAGCTTTGGGACAGGGAACAATCAGCCCCAGCATTTT
CDR3: CASSFGTGNNQPQHF
size: NA
D: TRBD1
V: TRBV5-5
J: TRBJ1-5

DNA: TGTGCCAGCAGCTTAGACCCCGCCCCGGGACAGGAGGAGCTGTTTTTT
CDR3: CASSLDPAPGQEELFF
size: NA
D: TRBD1
V: TRBV11-2
J: TRBJ2-2

DNA: TGCGCCAGCAGCTTGGCCCTGGCGTCGAGGCGCTACACCTTC
CDR3: CASSLALASRRYTF
size: NA
D: NA
V: TRBV5-1
J: TRBJ1-2

DNA: TGTGCCAGCCTACAGGGGGTCGGGGGCAATGAGCAGTTCTTC
CDR3: CASLQGVGGNEQFF
size: NA
D: TRBD1
V: TRBV6-5
J: TRBJ2-1

DNA: TGTGCCAGCAGCTTGGCCGGGGGGGCCTTCGGGGAGCTGTTTTTT
CDR3: CASSLAGGAFGELFF
size: NA
D: TRBD2
V: TRBV5-4
J: TRBJ2-2

DNA: TGTGCCAGCAGCTACGGACAGGGGGAGTACAATGAGCAGTTCTTC
CDR3: CASSYGQGEYNEQFF
size: once
D: TRBD1
V: TRBV6-6
J: TRBJ2-1

DNA: TGTGCCAGCAGCGTTAGCGTCCTCCAAGAGACCCAGTACTTC
CDR3: CASSVSVLQETQYF
size: NA
D: NA
V: TRBV9
J: TRBJ2-5

DNA: TGCGCCAGCAGCTCGGAGGCAGGGGGCCGTTCCGCGTCTGGAAACACCATATATTTT
CDR3: CASSSEAGGRSASGNTIYF
size: NA
D: TRBD1
V: TRBV4-3
J: TRBJ1-3

DNA: TGTGCCAGCAGTTACTCAGGCAGACACAAAGAGACCCAGTACTTC
CDR3: CASSYSGRHKETQYF
size: NA
D: NA
V: TRBV6-5
J: TRBJ2-5

DNA: TGTGCCAGCAGTTACAGGGGTGGCTATGGCTACACCTTC
CDR3: CASSYRGGYGYTF
size: NA
D: NA
V: TRBV6-5
J: TRBJ1-2

DNA: TGTGCCAGTAGTGACCGTCCCGGGACAGGGCGCGTCGACCAAGAGACCCAGTACTTC
CDR3: CASSDRPGTGRVDQETQYF
size: NA
D: TRBD1
V: TRBV19
J: TRBJ2-5

DNA: TGTGCCAGCAGGTCTACAGGGGGGAACACTGAAGCTTTCTTT
CDR3: CASRSTGGNTEAFF
size: NA
D: TRBD1
V: TRBV27
J: TRBJ1-1

DNA: TGTGCCAGCAGCTTGCTTCCGGGTAGCACTGAAGCTTTCTTT
CDR3: CASSLLPGSTEAFF
size: NA
D: NA
V: TRBV5-5
J: TRBJ1-1

DNA: TGTGCCAGCAGTTTAGGGGACACCTTGGGGGGCTACACCTTC
CDR3: CASSLGDTLGGYTF
size: NA
D: NA
V: TRBV28
J: TRBJ1-2

DNA: TGTGCCAGCAGAGAAGGGGGGGCAGATACGCAGTATTTT
CDR3: CASREGGADTQYF
size: NA
D: NA
V: TRBV2
J: TRBJ2-3

DNA: TGTGCCAGCAGCTTAGGAGGGGGACAGAACTACGAGCAGTACTTC
CDR3: CASSLGGGQNYEQYF
size: few
D: TRBD1
V: TRBV11-2
J: TRBJ2-7

DNA: TGTGCCAGCAGCTTGGGAGGGTTCTATGAGCAGTTCTTC
CDR3: CASSLGGFYEQFF
size: NA
D: NA
V: TRBV5-6
J: TRBJ2-1

DNA: TGTGCCAGCAGCACGACAGGGTACGAGCAGTACTTC
CDR3: CASSTTGYEQYF
size: NA
D: TRBD1
V: TRBV27
J: TRBJ2-7

DNA: TGTGCCAGCAGACCCGGGACAGACATTTACGAGCAGTACTTC
CDR3: CASRPGTDIYEQYF
size: many
D: TRBD1
V: TRBV5-4
J: TRBJ2-7

DNA: TGTGCCATCAGAGCCGGGACAGGGGCGCGTGGAAACACCATATATTTT
CDR3: CAIRAGTGARGNTIYF
size: NA
D: TRBD1
V: TRBV10-3
J: TRBJ1-3

DNA: TGTGCCAGCAGTTCCTTAGGAGCGGAGGCTTACAATGAGCAGTTCTTC
CDR3: CASSSLGAEAYNEQFF
size: NA
D: NA
V: TRBV27
J: TRBJ2-1

DNA: TGTGCCTGGAAGAGGACAGGGACAACCTACGAGCAGTACTTC
CDR3: CAWKRTGTTYEQYF
size: NA
D: TRBD1
V: TRBV30
J: TRBJ2-7

DNA: TGTGCCAGCAGTTTTAGACAAGCCTCCTACGAGCAGTACTTC
CDR3: CASSFRQASYEQYF
size: NA
D: NA
V: TRBV28
J: TRBJ2-7

DNA: TGTGCCAGCAGCTTGACTAGCGGGAGATCCGGGGAGCTGTTTTTT
CDR3: CASSLTSGRSGELFF
size: NA
D: TRBD2
V: TRBV11-2
J: TRBJ2-2

DNA: TGTGCCAGCAGCACGGGACTAGCGGGGGGGGACACAGATACGCAGTATTTT
CDR3: CASSTGLAGGDTDTQYF
size: NA
D: TRBD2
V: TRBV7-2
J: TRBJ2-3

DNA: TGTGCCAGCAGCCTCGGGACAGTAGCGGAAAAACTGTTTTTT
CDR3: CASSLGTVAEKLFF
size: NA
D: TRBD1
V: TRBV14
J: TRBJ1-4

DNA: TGTGCCAGCAAGTTATCAGGGCGCGGGGCCACCGGGGAGCTGTTTTTT
CDR3: CASKLSGRGATGELFF
size: NA
D: NA
V: TRBV19
J: TRBJ2-2

DNA: TGTGCCAGCAGTTACTTACGGGTTGGGTCCGCTGAAGCTTTCTTT
CDR3: CASSYLRVGSAEAFF
size: NA
D: NA
V: TRBV6-5
J: TRBJ1-1

DNA: TGTGCTAGTGGCCTCGGGAGGGCAAGCAATCAGCCCCAGCATTTT
CDR3: CASGLGRASNQPQHF
size: few
D: NA
V: TRBV12-5
J: TRBJ1-5

DNA: TGTGCCAGCAGCTCGCTAGCGGGAGGAGGCAATGAGCAGTTCTTC
CDR3: CASSSLAGGGNEQFF
size: NA
D: TRBD2
V: TRBV5-4
J: TRBJ2-1

DNA: TGCGCCAGCAGCTCGGACGGGCGGGCGGGTGGCTACACCTTC
CDR3: CASSSDGRAGGYTF
size: NA
D: NA
V: TRBV5-1
J: TRBJ1-2

DNA: TGCAGCGTCCGGTACTCCTACGAGCAGTACTTC
CDR3: CSVRYSYEQYF
size: NA
D: NA
V: TRBV29-1
J: TRBJ2-7

DNA: TGTGCCAGCAGCTTCGAGGATGGGTGGTCCCTCTCCTACGAGCAGTACTTC
CDR3: CASSFEDGWSLSYEQYF
size: NA
D: NA
V: TRBV5-6
J: TRBJ2-7

DNA: TGTGCCAGCAAGCCCCCTACCGCACAGGGGCGAGGCACTGAAGCTTTCTTT
CDR3: CASKPPTAQGRGTEAFF
size: NA
D: TRBD1
V: TRBV9
J: TRBJ1-1

DNA: TGTGCCAGCAGCAGGACTAGATTCGACGAGCAGTACTTC
CDR3: CASSRTRFDEQYF
size: NA
D: TRBD2
V: TRBV6-5
J: TRBJ2-7

DNA: TGTGCCAGCAGCGTAGGCCATGGCGGGGCGTCGGAGACCCAGTACTTC
CDR3: CASSVGHGGASETQYF
size: NA
D: NA
V: TRBV9
J: TRBJ2-5

DNA: TGCGCCAGCAGCTCCGGGACAGGGCAAGAGACCCAGTACTTC
CDR3: CASSSGTGQETQYF
size: NA
D: TRBD1
V: TRBV5-1
J: TRBJ2-5

DNA: TGTGCCTGGAGTGTAGACAGCTATGGCTACACCTTC
CDR3: CAWSVDSYGYTF
size: NA
D: NA
V: TRBV30
J: TRBJ1-2

DNA: TGTGCCAGCAGCTACAGGGGGCGCAATGAAAAACTGTTTTTT
CDR3: CASSYRGRNEKLFF
size: NA
D: TRBD1
V: TRBV6-1
J: TRBJ1-4

DNA: TGTGCCAGCAGTTTAGGCGGGAGCTATGAGCAGTTCTTC
CDR3: CASSLGGSYEQFF
size: few
D: TRBD2
V: TRBV28
J: TRBJ2-1

DNA: TGTGCCAGCCCACCTGGGGCGGGAGGGAATCATCGGCTTGCAGATACGCAGTATTTT
CDR3: CASPPGAGGNHRLADTQYF
size: NA
D: TRBD2
V: TRBV28
J: TRBJ2-3